This T cell receptor (beta chain) was profiled in a study of identical twins. Study-wide results and caveats: Rather than following the same donors, the conclusions depended on cross-sectional statistical analysis. Fewer insertions characterized abundant cord blood beta clonotypes, whereas memory repertoires showed none.

Details on this clonotype: The target antigen is unknown. This could be a read error, since a much larger clone is one nucleotide away.

Germline V gene sequence: CDR1 LGHDT, CDR2 YNNKEL (reference sequence). The CDR3 loop spans 14 amino acids. V dropped 1 base and J dropped 5 bases, with 11 bases sitting between them. A universal primer site came from template switching; cDNA carried unique molecular identifiers. Each CDR3 protein gets one entry after TCRdb re-called the 5' RACE reads with MiXCR. Here the sample spans a few hundred thousand distinct CDR3 sequences, 10% being singletons. Sample: memory T cells sorted from blood. V usage is TRBV3-1 and J usage is TRBJ2-5; a possible D gene is TRBD2 (5 bases). The sequence was obtained from a man between 50 and 59 years old in good health. CDR3 loop: CASSQGTFHETQYF. CDR3 in DNA: TGTGCCAGCAGCCAAGGGACTTTCCACGAGACCCAGTACTTC.